These T cell receptor beta chains were read from a single sample in a study of early T cells in non-severe SARS-CoV-2 infection. One entry per CDR3 protein, called by TCRdb with MiXCR from the 5' RACE reads. Of 25,000 to 30,000 distinct CDR3 sequences in the sample, around 4.5% were seen once. The sequencing input was whole blood. These TCRs come from an adult who was a healthcare worker with PCR-confirmed SARS-CoV-2 infection or an uninfected control (not recorded which). The conserved cysteine and the conserved F or W are not part of the CDR3 here. The D gene is left open where the match is weak.

11	TRBD2	TRBJ2-1	TRBV5-1	ASGAWGGNEQF
12	.	TRBJ2-5	TRBV7-8	ASSLAQSRETQY
12	.	TRBJ2-1	TRBV29-1	SVAFRVHYNEQF
13	.	TRBJ2-3	TRBV6-1	ASSELPVPADTQY
10	TRBD1	TRBJ2-1	TRBV14	ASSTRGNEQF
12	.	TRBJ2-1	TRBV12-3/TRBV12-4	ASSLWTGNNEQF
11	.	TRBJ1-1	TRBV12-3/TRBV12-4	ASSPRMNTEAF
12	TRBD1	TRBJ1-2	TRBV30	AWSVGQGGYGYT
11	.	TRBJ1-3	TRBV20-1	SAGGRKGNTIY
13	.	TRBJ1-5	TRBV5-8	ASSLKELGNQPQH
15	TRBD2	TRBJ2-1	TRBV29-1	SGTGTSGYSSYNEQF
15	.	TRBJ1-3	TRBV6-6	ASSYLVPRHSGNTIY
12	.	TRBJ2-2	TRBV10-3	AIGGELNTGELF
12	.	TRBJ2-7	TRBV28	ASSSRDNPYEQY
11	.	TRBJ2-7	TRBV28	ASSLGESYEQY
12	.	TRBJ2-2	TRBV25-1	ASSVGTWSGELF
15	TRBD2	TRBJ2-2	TRBV6-1	ASSEALAGTDTGELF
13	.	TRBJ2-7	TRBV20-1	SASGAQGAIYEQY
11	.	TRBJ1-5	TRBV19	ASSIGGNQPQH
12	.	TRBJ1-2	TRBV20-1	SARDDKVLYGYT